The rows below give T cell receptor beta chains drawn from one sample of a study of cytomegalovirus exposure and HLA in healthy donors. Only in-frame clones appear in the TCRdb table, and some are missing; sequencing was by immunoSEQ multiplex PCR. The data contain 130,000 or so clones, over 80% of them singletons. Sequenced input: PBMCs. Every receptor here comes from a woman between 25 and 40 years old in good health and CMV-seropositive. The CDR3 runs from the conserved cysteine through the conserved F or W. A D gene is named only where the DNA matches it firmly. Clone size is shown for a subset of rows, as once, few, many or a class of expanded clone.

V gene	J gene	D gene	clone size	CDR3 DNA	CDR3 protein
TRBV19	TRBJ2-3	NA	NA	TGTGCCAGTAGTATTTACGGGCGGGCCACAGATACGCAGTATTTT	CASSIYGRATDTQYF
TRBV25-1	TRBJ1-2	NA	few	TGTGCCAGCTACACCTCGGGCGCAGGGCGATATGGCTACACCTTC	CASYTSGAGRYGYTF
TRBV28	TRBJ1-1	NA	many	TGTGCCAGCATAGAAGCGGGGAGAACTGAAGCTTTCTTT	CASIEAGRTEAFF
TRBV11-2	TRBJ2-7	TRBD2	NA	TGTGCCAGCCTCAAAGTAGGTAGGACTAGGCAATCGGAGCAGTACTTC	CASLKVGRTRQSEQYF
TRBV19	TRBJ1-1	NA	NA	TGTGCCACTCCGGCTGAAGCTTTCTTT	CATPAEAFF
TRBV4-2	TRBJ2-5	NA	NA	TGTGCCAGCAGCCAACGCCGGGAAATTGCGATTAGGGAGACCCAGTACTTC	CASSQRREIAIRETQYF
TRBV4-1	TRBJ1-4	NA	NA	TGCGCCAGCAGCCGGGGAGGGGCGGAAAAACTGTTTTTT	CASSRGGAEKLFF
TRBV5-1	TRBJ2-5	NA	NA	TGCGCCAGCAGCGCCGGACCACCAGGGGAGACCCAGTACTTC	CASSAGPPGETQYF
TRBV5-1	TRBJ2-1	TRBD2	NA	TGCGCCAGCAGCCCGGGGACTAGCGGGGACAATGAGCAGTTCTTC	CASSPGTSGDNEQFF
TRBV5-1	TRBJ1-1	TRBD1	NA	TGCGCCAGCAGCTTGACAGGGGGCAGTACTGAAGCTTTCTTT	CASSLTGGSTEAFF
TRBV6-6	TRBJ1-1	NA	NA	TGTGCCAGCAGTCGGGGGAGGGACACTGAAGCTTTCTTT	CASSRGRDTEAFF
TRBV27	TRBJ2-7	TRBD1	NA	TGTGCCACAGGTGGGGGACAGGGGTCCTACGAGCAGTACTTC	CATGGGQGSYEQYF
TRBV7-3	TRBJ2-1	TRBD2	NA	TGTGCCAGCAGCACGGGACTAGCGAACAATGAGCAGTTCTTC	CASSTGLANNEQFF
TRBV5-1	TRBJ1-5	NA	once	TGCGCCAGCAGCTTGTACTCAGGCCCCATGCAGCCCCAGCATTTT	CASSLYSGPMQPQHF
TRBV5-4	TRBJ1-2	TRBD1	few	TGTGCCAGCAGCACGGTACAGACAGGGGGGGCCGGCTACACCTTC	CASSTVQTGGAGYTF
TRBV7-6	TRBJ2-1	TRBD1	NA	TGTGCCAGCAGCCCCTACACAGGGGGAAATGAGCAGTTCTTC	CASSPYTGGNEQFF
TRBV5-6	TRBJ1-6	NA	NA	TGTGCCAGCAGCTTGGGGACAGTTAATTCACCCCTCCACTTT	CASSLGTVNSPLHF
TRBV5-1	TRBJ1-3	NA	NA	TGCGCCAGCAGCTTGAATTACCCGGGCTCTGGAAACACCATATATTTT	CASSLNYPGSGNTIYF
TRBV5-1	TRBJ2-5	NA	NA	TGCGCCAGCAGCTTGTGGCTTTTCGAGACCCAGTACTTC	CASSLWLFETQYF
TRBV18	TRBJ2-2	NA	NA	TGTGCCAGCTCACCATTAGCTCGGGACACCGGGGAGCTGTTTTTT	CASSPLARDTGELFF
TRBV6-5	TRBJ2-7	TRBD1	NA	TGTGCCAGCAGTCCCACAGGGGGTCCCTACGAGCAGTACTTC	CASSPTGGPYEQYF
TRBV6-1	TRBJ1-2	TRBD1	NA	TGTGCCAGCAGAGCAGGGGGCTATGGCTACACCTTC	CASRAGGYGYTF
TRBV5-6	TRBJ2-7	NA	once	TGTGCCAGCAGCTTGTATTCCTACGAGCAGTACTTC	CASSLYSYEQYF
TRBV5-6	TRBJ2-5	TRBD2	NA	TGTGCCAGCAGCTTGAGGAGCGGGGCAGGGAGAGAGACCCAGTACTTC	CASSLRSGAGRETQYF
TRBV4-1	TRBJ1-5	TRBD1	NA	TGCGCCAGCAGCCAAGACGGGACAGGGGTCAATCAGCCCCAGCATTTT	CASSQDGTGVNQPQHF
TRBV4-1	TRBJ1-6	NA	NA	TGCGCCAGCAGCCAAGGACACGGCTATAATTCACCCCTCCACTTT	CASSQGHGYNSPLHF
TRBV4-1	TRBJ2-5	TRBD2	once	TGCGCCAGCAGCCAAGTCCCTAGCGGGAGGGCACTCGAGACCCAGTACTTC	CASSQVPSGRALETQYF
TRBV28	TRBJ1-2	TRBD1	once	TGTGCCAGCATTCCTGGACAGGGCCCAAAAAAGGGAGGCTACACCTTC	CASIPGQGPKKGGYTF
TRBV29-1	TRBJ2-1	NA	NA	TGCAGCATTGTTCCATTACTAGTTAGGAATGAGCAGTTCTTC	CSIVPLLVRNEQFF
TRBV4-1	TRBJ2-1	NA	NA	TGCGCCAGCAGCCAAGATCATCGGGAGAACTACAATGAGCAGTTCTTC	CASSQDHRENYNEQFF
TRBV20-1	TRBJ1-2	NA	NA	TGCAGTGCTAGAGGCTATTGGGGCTACACCTTC	CSARGYWGYTF
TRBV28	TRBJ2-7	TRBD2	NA	TGTGCCAGCAGTTCTCCCCTGGGCGCCGGGACTAGCGGGGTCCCCTACGAGCAGTACTTC	CASSSPLGAGTSGVPYEQYF
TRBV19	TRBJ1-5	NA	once	TGTGCCAGTAGTATTGGGGCGGGGGCCAATCAGCCCCAGCATTTT	CASSIGAGANQPQHF
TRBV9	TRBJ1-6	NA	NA	TGTGCCAGCAGCGTAGCGTGGGAGTCACCCCTCCACTTT	CASSVAWESPLHF
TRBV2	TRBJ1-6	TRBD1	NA	TGTGCCAGCAGTGACGACAGGGTCGCATCACCCCTCCACTTT	CASSDDRVASPLHF
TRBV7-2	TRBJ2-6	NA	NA	TGTGCCAGCAGCCGAGGGTGGGGCTCTGGGGCCAACGTCCTGACTTTC	CASSRGWGSGANVLTF
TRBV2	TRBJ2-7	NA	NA	TGTGCCAGCAGTGAACAGGGGCGAACCTACGAGCAGTACTTC	CASSEQGRTYEQYF
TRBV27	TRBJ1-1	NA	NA	TGTGCCAGCAGTTTCCGCGGGCGGGGGAACACTGAAGCTTTCTTT	CASSFRGRGNTEAFF
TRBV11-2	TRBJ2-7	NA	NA	TGTGCCAGCAGCTTTCCGGGAGCCCTAGAGGCGGGCGAGCAGTACTTC	CASSFPGALEAGEQYF